Listed here is a single TCR beta chain. J was trimmed by 7 bases and V by 5 bases; bases with no gene match: 14. This CDR3 comprises 17 residues. CDR1 is SEHNR, CDR2 FQNEAQ, per germline (reference sequence). The primer mix had 60 Vbeta and 13 Jbeta primers. Repertoires were generated with immunoSEQ multiplex PCR, while TCRdb's copy carries only in-frame clones and drops some. The table includes 150,000 to 200,000 clones, 10% to 15% detected once. This specimen belongs to a study of cytomegalovirus exposure and HLA in healthy donors. The sequence was obtained from a man over 45 in good health and CMV-seropositive. V gene TRBV7-9 combines with J gene TRBJ2-1; the match to TRBD2 covers 10 bases. The material sequenced was PBMCs. The CDR3 is CASSAFRSSGGRNEQFF. In nucleotides, the CDR3 is TGTGCCAGCAGCGCCTTTAGGAGTAGCGGGGGGCGGAATGAGCAGTTCTTC.